These 15 T cell receptor beta chains were all obtained from the same sample, sequenced in a study of T cell repertoires in ileal Crohn's disease. The sorted cells were lamina propria lymphocytes from surgical specimens, first isolated by density gradient. TCRdb's copy holds only in-frame clones and misses some; the assay was immunoSEQ multiplex PCR. Here the sample spans some 350 clones, roughly four fifths being singletons. Material: CD8+ T cells sorted from the ileum. These receptors all come from an adult with Crohn's disease.

The V call is TRBV19, the J call TRBJ1-3; D gene uncertain. The CDR3 spans 14 residues. Germline CDR1 reads LNHDA; CDR2 reads SQIVND (reference sequence). Trimming stripped 2 bases from V and 0 bases from J, with 5 bases between. The CDR3 loop reads CASSISVSGNTIYF. CDR3 DNA sequence: TGTGCCAGTAGTATATCGGTCTCTGGAAACACCATATATTTT. The whole variable domain, filled in from reference TRBV19 and TRBJ1-3, reads DGGITQSPKYLFRKEGQNVTLSCEQNLNHDAMYWYRQDPGQGLRLIYYSQIVNDFQKGDIAEGYSVSREKKESFPLTVTSAQKNPTAFYLCASSISVSGNTIYFGEGSWLTVV.

This clone was recorded a few times. V gene TRBV5-8 combines with J gene TRBJ2-1, with TRBD2 matching over 11 bases. This CDR3 is built from 15 residues. CDR1 and CDR2 from the germline V gene are SGHTS and YDEGEE. Germline trimming cut 0 bases from V and 9 bases from J; bases unmatched to any gene: 5. This CDR3 reads CASSLELAGVIEQFF. For the CDR3, the DNA is TGTGCCAGCAGCTTGGAACTAGCGGGAGTCATTGAGCAGTTCTTC. The complete variable domain, with remaining parts taken from reference TRBV5-8 and TRBJ2-1, reads EAGVTQSPTHLIKTRGQQATLRCSPISGHTSVYWYQQALGLGLQFLLWYDEGEERNRGNFPPRFSGRQFPNYSSELNVNALELEDSALYLCASSLELAGVIEQFFGPGTRLTVL.

V usage is TRBV7-9 and J usage is TRBJ2-3; 7 bases are a match to TRBD2. The germline CDR1 and CDR2 sequences are SEHNR and FQNEAQ (reference sequence). This CDR3 has 18 amino acids. After removal of 1 base from V and 5 bases from J, the junction contained 15 bases not matched to a gene. CDR3 loop: CASSLGPYAGVDGDTQYF. CDR3 DNA: TGTGCCAGCAGCTTAGGCCCCTACGCGGGAGTGGATGGAGATACGCAGTATTTT.

The rearrangement joins TRBV4-1 to TRBJ2-7; 9 bases map to TRBD1. V dropped 1 base and J dropped 7; count of bases not matched to a gene: 8. Germline V CDR1 and CDR2: MGHRA, YSYEKL. CDR3 size: 15 residues. CDR3 protein: CASSQGGTGIVEQYF. The CDR3 region has the DNA TGCGCCAGCAGCCAAGGAGGGACAGGGATAGTGGAGCAGTACTTC.

This rearrangement joins TRBV19 to TRBJ2-7, with D hard to call. Trimming pared 5 bases from V and 3 bases from J, leaving 14 bases between. Germline CDR1 is LNHDA and CDR2 is SQIVND (reference sequence). The CDR3 extends over 14 amino acids. CDR3 sequence: CASSPRADIYEQYF. The CDR3 DNA follows: TGTGCCAGTAGTCCTCGGGCCGATATCTACGAGCAGTACTTC.

In this sample, this clone turned up a few times. The V and J genes are TRBV4-1 and TRBJ2-1, with no clear D. Germline V gene lookup returns CDR1 MGHRA and CDR2 YSYEKL. V was trimmed by 1 base and J by 6 bases, leaving 10 bases between them. The CDR3 has 14 residues. CDR3 loop: CASSQGMGSNEQFF. DNA of the CDR3: TGCGCCAGCAGCCAAGGGATGGGTTCCAATGAGCAGTTCTTC.

This sequence joins TRBV7-2 and TRBJ2-7, with D possibly matching TRBD1 (5 bases). The CDR3 spans 15 residues. The germline V gene has CDR1 SGHTA and CDR2 FQGNSA. The V and J ends lost 3 bases and 0 bases respectively, with 12 bases between them. This CDR3 reads CASSFRQTSSYEQYF. In nucleotides, the CDR3 is TGTGCCAGCAGCTTTCGACAGACGAGCTCCTACGAGCAGTACTTC.

This chain joins TRBV7-9 and TRBJ2-1, with TRBD2 matching over 7 bases. The CDR3 has 12 residues. From germline, CDR1 is SEHNR and CDR2 FQNEAQ (reference sequence). After removal of 3 bases from V and 11 bases from J, the junction contained 4 bases not matched to a gene. CDR3: CASSFSSGQQFF. The CDR3 DNA is TGTGCCAGCAGCTTCTCTAGCGGCCAGCAGTTCTTC. The whole variable domain, filled in from reference TRBV7-9 and TRBJ2-1, reads DTGVSQNPRHKITKRGQNVTFRCDPISEHNRLYWYRQTLGQGPEFLTYFQNEAQLEKSRLLSDRFSAERPKGSFSTLEIQRTEQGDSAMYLCASSFSSGQQFFGPGTRLTVL.

V is TRBV9 and J is TRBJ2-1; D is ambiguous. Germline V gives CDR1 SGDLS, CDR2 YYNGEE. V was trimmed by 0 bases and J by 0 bases, leaving 7 bases between them. This CDR3 is built from 15 residues. The CDR3 loop is CASSVGRSSYNEQFF. CDR3 in DNA: TGTGCCAGCAGCGTAGGACGGAGCTCCTACAATGAGCAGTTCTTC.

This clone was seen just once. CDR3 region: CASSGLGRGAFF. CDR3 sequence (DNA): TGCGCCAGCAGTGGCTTGGGAAGGGGAGCTTTCTTT. The rearrangement uses TRBV10-1 and TRBJ1-1, with a tentative D call TRBD1 (5 bases). Germline lookup yields CDR1 WNHNN and CDR2 SYGVQD (reference sequence). The CDR3 length is 12 residues. With 4 bases removed from V and 10 bases from J, the gap between germline ends came to 13 bases.

The genes are TRBV5-6 and TRBJ2-1; perhaps TRBD1 as D (6 bases). Trimming took 4 bases from V and 7 from J, leaving 9 bases between them. This CDR3 is 12 amino acids long. CDR1 is SGHDT, CDR2 YYEEEE, per germline. The CDR3 DNA reads as TGTGCCAGCAGCGCACAGGGTAATGAGCAGTTCTTC. The encoded protein is CASSAQGNEQFF.

The chain recombines TRBV5-4 with TRBJ2-3; tentatively, D is TRBD2 (6 bases). V was pared by 3 bases and J by 9 bases, with 20 bases between. The germline gives CDR1 SGHNT, CDR2 YYREEE (reference sequence). This CDR3 region has 15 residues. Here the CDR3 reads CASSSPIADQITQYF. The CDR3 DNA is TGTGCCAGCAGCTCACCGATAGCGGACCAGATAACGCAGTATTTT. Full variable domain (outside the CDR3, taken from reference TRBV5-4 and TRBJ2-3): ETGVTQSPTHLIKTRGQQVTLRCSSQSGHNTVSWYQQALGQGPQFIFQYYREEENGRGNFPPRFSGLQFPNYSSELNVNALELDDSALYLCASSSPIADQITQYFGPGTRLTVL.

The J gene is TRBJ2-5, the V gene TRBV9; D gene ambiguous. The length of the CDR3 is 12 residues. V was cut by 4 bases and J by 9 bases, with 13 bases left in between. Germline V gives CDR1 SGDLS, CDR2 YYNGEE. The chain's CDR3 is CASSPRTKPQYF. The CDR3 nucleotides read TGTGCCAGCAGCCCACGGACGAAACCCCAGTACTTC.

The chain has TRBV7-3 and TRBJ2-5; D call uncertain. Trimming removed 5 bases from V and 2 bases from J, with 18 bases in between. CDR1 and CDR2 (germline): SGHTA, FQGTGA. This CDR3 is built from 16 residues. The CDR3 sequence: CASSPNPFRLQETQYF. The CDR3 DNA sequence: TGTGCCAGCAGCCCCAACCCTTTCCGATTACAAGAGACCCAGTACTTC.

The chain uses TRBV28 and TRBJ2-5, with 8 bases lining up with TRBD2. The CDR3 spans 14 residues. The V and J ends lost 6 bases and 3 bases, in that order; junction bases with no gene match: 6. CDR1 and CDR2 from the germline V gene are MDHEN and SYDVKM. The chain's CDR3 is CASSIGTSEETQYF. In nucleotides, the CDR3 is TGTGCCAGCAGCATAGGGACTAGTGAAGAGACCCAGTACTTC.